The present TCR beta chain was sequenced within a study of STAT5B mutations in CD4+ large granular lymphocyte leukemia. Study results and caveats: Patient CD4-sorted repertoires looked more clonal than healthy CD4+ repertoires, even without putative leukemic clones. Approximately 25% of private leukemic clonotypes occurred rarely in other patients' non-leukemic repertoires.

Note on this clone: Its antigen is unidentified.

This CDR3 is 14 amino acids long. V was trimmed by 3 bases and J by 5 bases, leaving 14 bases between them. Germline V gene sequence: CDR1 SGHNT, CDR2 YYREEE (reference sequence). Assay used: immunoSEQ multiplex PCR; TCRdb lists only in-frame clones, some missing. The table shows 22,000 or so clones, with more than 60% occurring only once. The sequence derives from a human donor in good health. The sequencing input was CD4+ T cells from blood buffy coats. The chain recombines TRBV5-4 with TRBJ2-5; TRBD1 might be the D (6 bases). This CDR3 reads CASSSSQGIETQYF. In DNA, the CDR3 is TGTGCCAGCAGCTCATCACAGGGCATCGAGACCCAGTACTTC.